Included here is one T cell receptor beta chain sequence, with context. This sample is drawn from a study of cytomegalovirus exposure and HLA in healthy donors. The length of the CDR3 is 14 residues. Germline CDR1 SGHAT, CDR2 FQNNGV. V lost 3 bases, J lost 4 bases, and 10 bases lay in between. The PCR used 60 Vbeta and 13 Jbeta primers. Assay used: immunoSEQ multiplex PCR; TCRdb lists only in-frame clones, some missing. This table has 150,000 or so clones, under 80% appearing once. The receptor was derived from a woman in her twenties or thirties in good health and CMV-seronegative. The sequencing input was PBMCs. The gene calls are TRBV11-2 and TRBJ1-5, with D unclear. The CDR3 here is CASSFNAENQPQHF. The CDR3 DNA sequence: TGTGCCAGCAGCTTTAACGCTGAGAATCAGCCCCAGCATTTT.